A single sample is the source of the 24 T cell receptor beta chains below, sequenced in a study of cytomegalovirus exposure and HLA in healthy donors. Primers for the PCR totalled 60 Vbeta and 13 Jbeta. The assay was immunoSEQ multiplex PCR, and TCRdb's table has in-frame clones only and misses some. In the table there are approximately 79,000 clones, roughly 73% of which are singletons. The source material was PBMCs. These receptors were taken from a boy between 10 and 17 years old in good health and CMV-seronegative.

J is TRBJ1-1 and V is TRBV28, with a weak D call TRBD1 (5 bases). The CDR3 extends over 12 amino acids. CDR1 is MDHEN, CDR2 SYDVKM, per germline. V lost 11 bases, J lost 7 bases, and 17 bases lay in between. The CDR3 nucleotides read TGTGCCGCCGAGACAGCCACCGGTGAAGCTTTCTTT. It translates to CAAETATGEAFF. Looking up the rest from reference TRBV28 and TRBJ1-1 gives the full variable domain: DVKVTQSSRYLVKRTGEKVFLECVQDMDHENMFWYRQDPGLGLRLIYFSYDVKMKEKGDIPEGYSVSREKKERFSLILESASTNQTSMYLCAAETATGEAFFGQGTRLTVV.

The chain has TRBV7-2 and TRBJ2-2, with D unclear. Germline V gives CDR1 SGHTA, CDR2 FQGNSA. V lost 0 bases and J lost 3, with 11 bases in between. The CDR3 runs 16 residues. The CDR3 nucleotides are TGTGCCAGCAGCTTAGCTCCTCACATATACACCGGGGAGCTGTTTTTT. This gives the protein CASSLAPHIYTGELFF.

The rearrangement links TRBV7-3 to TRBJ2-3; D ambiguous. The CDR3 consists of 14 residues. Trimming pared 0 bases from V and 1 base from J, leaving 5 bases between. The germline gives CDR1 SGHTA, CDR2 FQGTGA. CDR3 sequence reads: CASSLTPGTDTQYF. The DNA for the CDR3 is TGTGCCAGCAGCTTAACCCCTGGCACAGATACGCAGTATTTT. Full variable domain (remainder filled in from reference TRBV7-3 and TRBJ2-3): GAGVSQTPSNKVTEKGKYVELRCDPISGHTALYWYRQSLGQGPEFLIYFQGTGAADDSGLPNDRFFAVRPEGSVSTLKIQRTERGDSAVYLCASSLTPGTDTQYFGPGTRLTVL.

This chain connects TRBV9 to TRBJ2-2, with D uncertain. This CDR3 region has 14 residues. Germline lookup yields CDR1 SGDLS and CDR2 YYNGEE. The V end lost 2 bases, the J end lost 3 bases, and 8 bases lay between the germline ends. In DNA, the CDR3 is TGTGCCAGCAGCGTTTATCGGGACACCGGGGAGCTGTTTTTT. It translates to CASSVYRDTGELFF.

V usage is TRBV6-1 and J usage is TRBJ1-1; D uncertain. The CDR3 is 14 amino acids. The germline CDR1 and CDR2 sequences are MNHNS and SASEGT. Trimming removed 3 bases from V and 2 bases from J, with 10 bases in between. This CDR3 reads CASSDRQSNTEAFF. The CDR3 DNA reads TGTGCCAGCAGTGATAGACAAAGTAACACTGAAGCTTTCTTT.

Here the CDR3 reads CASSGTGGAVYEQYF. CDR3 sequence (DNA): TGTGCCAGCAGTGGAACAGGGGGCGCGGTCTACGAGCAGTACTTC. The chain uses TRBV6-5 and TRBJ2-7; 9 nucleotides line up with TRBD1. The CDR3 is 15 residues long. Looked up from germline, CDR1 is MNHEY and CDR2 is SVGAGI. The V and J ends lost 5 bases and 3 bases, in that order; junction bases with no gene match: 8.

J is TRBJ2-5 and V is TRBV6-5, with D maybe TRBD1 (6 bases). TRBJ2-7 explains the end of the DNA better; the J call may be wrong. The germline gives CDR1 MNHEY, CDR2 SVGAGI. The CDR3 has 14 amino acids. DNA of the CDR3: TGTGCCAGCAGTCCGGACAGCAATCCGGGCGAGCAGTACTTC. Translation: CASSPDSNPGEQYF.

This chain links TRBV6-6 with TRBJ2-5, with 12 bases fitting TRBD2. J lost 5 bases, V lost 0 bases, and 4 bases had no gene match. CDR1 is MNHNY and CDR2 is SVGAGI in the germline V gene (reference sequence). This CDR3 spans 16 amino acids. The CDR3 sequence is CASSYSGLAGRETQYF. The CDR3 DNA reads TGTGCCAGCAGTTACTCTGGACTAGCGGGAAGGGAGACCCAGTACTTC.

This clone was seen a few times. CDR3: CASSYLGGGETQYF. CDR3 sequence (DNA): TGTGCCAGCAGTTACTTAGGGGGCGGGGAGACCCAGTACTTC. The V gene is TRBV6-5, the J gene TRBJ2-5; 7 bases line up with TRBD1. Germline CDR1 MNHEY, CDR2 SVGAGI. The V and J ends lost 1 base and 5 bases, in that order; junction bases with no gene match: 4. The CDR3 sequence is 14 residues long.

The CDR3 loop is CASSLVLPGQGNEQFF. DNA of the CDR3: TGTGCCAGCAGCTTAGTTTTACCGGGACAGGGGAACGAGCAGTTCTTC. V is TRBV7-8 and J is TRBJ2-1; 10 bases fit TRBD1. The CDR3 consists of 16 residues. V gave up 1 base and J gave up 10 bases; unmatched junction bases: 10. Looked up from germline, CDR1 is SGHVS and CDR2 is FQNEAQ.

This clone has more than one count but fewer than ten. J is TRBJ1-5 and V is TRBV4-1; perhaps TRBD1 as D (5 bases). Deletions cut 4 bases from V and 2 bases from J, with 12 bases between. Per the germline V gene, CDR1 is MGHRA and CDR2 is YSYEKL. This CDR3 has 15 residues. The DNA for the CDR3 is TGCGCCAGCAGCCGGCAGGGCGGCGGCAATCAGCCCCAGCATTTT. It yields the protein CASSRQGGGNQPQHF.

The chain uses TRBV13 and TRBJ2-7; D call uncertain. Trimming took off 2 bases at V and 0 bases at J, with 5 bases between the two ends. Germline V gene lookup returns CDR1 PRHDT and CDR2 FYEKMQ (reference sequence). This CDR3 comprises 13 residues. As DNA, the CDR3 is TGTGCCAGCAGCTTACTCCTCTCCTACGAGCAGTACTTC. The encoded protein is CASSLLLSYEQYF.

V and J are TRBV7-2 and TRBJ2-1; D is unresolved. CDR1 is SGHTA, CDR2 FQGNSA, per germline. Trimming took off 1 base at V and 12 bases at J, with 10 bases between the two ends. The CDR3 is made up of 12 amino acids. CDR3 DNA sequence: TGTGCCAGCAGCTTAGGGCCCAGTGGGCAGTTCTTC. Residues: CASSLGPSGQFF.

The V call is TRBV28, the J call TRBJ2-3, with D perhaps matching TRBD2 (6 bases). The CDR3 covers 16 residues. Germline assignment: CDR1 MDHEN and CDR2 SYDVKM. Trimming removed 1 base from V and 3 bases from J, with 14 bases in between. Here the CDR3 DNA reads TGTGCCAGCAGTTTATTCTCGGGAGAATGGACAGATACGCAGTATTTT. It specifies CASSLFSGEWTDTQYF.

The chain carries TRBV7-3 and TRBJ2-1, with TRBD1 matching over 7 bases. V was pared by 2 bases and J by 4 bases, with 2 bases of the junction left unmatched. The CDR3 has 14 amino acids. In germline, CDR1 is SGHTA, CDR2 FQGTGA. This CDR3 is CASSLPDRYNEQFF. Here the CDR3 DNA reads TGTGCCAGCAGCTTACCGGACAGGTACAATGAGCAGTTCTTC. The complete variable domain, with remaining parts taken from reference TRBV7-3 and TRBJ2-1, reads GAGVSQTPSNKVTEKGKYVELRCDPISGHTALYWYRQSLGQGPEFLIYFQGTGAADDSGLPNDRFFAVRPEGSVSTLKIQRTERGDSAVYLCASSLPDRYNEQFFGPGTRLTVL.

V usage is TRBV7-8 and J usage is TRBJ1-3; possible D gene TRBD1, 6 bases. The CDR3 extends over 16 amino acids. The germline CDR1 and CDR2 sequences are SGHVS and FQNEAQ. V was pared by 3 bases and J by 0 bases, with 12 bases between. CDR3 nucleotides: TGTGCCAGCAGCTTTACGGACAGCGGCTCTGGAAACACCATATATTTT. Its protein product is CASSFTDSGSGNTIYF.

V gene TRBV30 combines with J gene TRBJ1-1; D ambiguous. The CDR3 spans 11 residues. Germline values: CDR1 GTSNPN, CDR2 SVGIG (reference sequence). The V end lost 0 bases, the J end lost 6 bases, and 5 bases lay between the germline ends. CDR3 protein: CAWSVRAEAFF. The CDR3 coding sequence is TGTGCCTGGAGTGTACGCGCTGAAGCTTTCTTT. Full variable domain (rest looked up from reference TRBV30 and TRBJ1-1): SQTIHQWPATLVQPVGSPLSLECTVEGTSNPNLYWYRQAAGRGLQLLFYSVGIGQISSEVPQNLSASRPQDRQFILSSKKLLLSDSGFYLCAWSVRAEAFFGQGTRLTVV.

This clone has a single count. The CDR3 DNA follows: TGTGCCAGCAGCTTGACCTCAGCTAACTATGGCTACACCTTC. Amino acid sequence: CASSLTSANYGYTF. V and J are TRBV5-6 and TRBJ1-2; no clear D gene. This CDR3 has 14 residues. V lost 1 base and J 0 bases, leaving 7 bases between the germline ends. Germline V lookup: CDR1 SGHDT, CDR2 YYEEEE.

The V gene is TRBV9, the J gene TRBJ1-5; D not resolved. Germline-derived CDR1 and CDR2 are SGDLS and YYNGEE. The CDR3 extends over 15 amino acids. V was pared by 4 bases and J by 7 bases, with 18 bases between. CDR3 bases: TGTGCCAGCAGCTTAAGTCCAGGCGGGGAACAGCCCCAGCATTTT. Its protein is CASSLSPGGEQPQHF.

The chain employs TRBV27 and TRBJ1-2, with D perhaps TRBD1 (5 bases). Trimming shortened V by 5 bases and J by 7 bases, and 17 bases separated the two germline ends. This CDR3 contains 14 residues. CDR1 is MNHEY, CDR2 SMNVEV, per germline (reference sequence). DNA of the CDR3: TGTGCCAGCAGTCCCGGGCCAGGAGGGGTTGGCTACACCTTC. It codes for CASSPGPGGVGYTF.

This CDR3 reads CASSKGGASGANEQFF. CDR3 DNA: TGTGCCAGCAGCAAGGGGGGGGCTAGCGGGGCCAATGAGCAGTTCTTC. The rearrangement links TRBV21-1 to TRBJ2-1; the table's TRBD2 call for D was not verified on the DNA. TRBV21-1 is designated a pseudogene. The CDR3 is made up of 16 amino acids.

This chain connects TRBV6-6 to TRBJ1-1, with D tentatively TRBD1 (6 bases). Germline values: CDR1 MNHNY, CDR2 SVGAGI (reference sequence). V lost 5 bases and J 4 bases, leaving 14 bases between the germline ends. The CDR3 sequence is 14 residues long. The CDR3 protein is CASSTRGFGTEAFF. The CDR3 DNA reads TGTGCCAGCAGTACGAGGGGGTTTGGCACTGAAGCTTTCTTT.

This clone was detected only once. The chain combines TRBV28 with TRBJ2-3, with TRBD2 identical over 12 bases. J gave up 4 bases and V 5 bases, and 4 bases lay outside the gene matches. Germline V gene data show CDR1 as MDHEN and CDR2 as SYDVKM. This CDR3 has 15 amino acids. The DNA for the CDR3 is TGTGCCAGCAGTCCGGGACTAGCGGGTGCAGATACGCAGTATTTT. It translates to CASSPGLAGADTQYF.

The V call is TRBV5-8, the J call TRBJ2-7; D remains ambiguous. Germline V gene sequence: CDR1 SGHTS, CDR2 YDEGEE. Trimming cost V 0 bases and J 6 bases, with 7 bases left between them. CDR3 length: 12 residues. The CDR3 region is CASSLVSREQYF. The CDR3, as DNA: TGTGCCAGCAGCTTGGTGAGTCGCGAGCAGTACTTC.